What follows are 8 T cell receptor beta chains derived from one specimen sequenced in a study of blood T cell repertoires in COVID-19. Clones were sequenced by immunoSEQ multiplex PCR, and TCRdb holds only the in-frame ones, with some missing. The sample includes about 200,000 clones, approximately 80% of them seen just once. Material for sequencing was peripheral blood. Source of these receptors: a human donor with acute or convalescent COVID-19. The donor label of this sample is uncertain.

The rearrangement links TRBV19 to TRBJ1-5; TRBD1 matches 7 bases. The CDR3 totals 14 residues. Germline CDR1 reads LNHDA; CDR2 reads SQIVND (reference sequence). J gave up 3 bases and V 4 bases, and 3 bases lay outside the gene matches. The CDR3 bases are TGTGCCAGTAGTAGGGGACAGTCCAATCAGCCCCAGCATTTT. This gives the protein CASSRGQSNQPQHF. Full variable domain (missing parts from reference TRBV19 and TRBJ1-5): DGGITQSPKYLFRKEGQNVTLSCEQNLNHDAMYWYRQDPGQGLRLIYYSQIVNDFQKGDIAEGYSVSREKKESFPLTVTSAQKNPTAFYLCASSRGQSNQPQHFGDGTRLSIL.

The chain recombines TRBV7-2 with TRBJ2-7, with 10 bases identical to TRBD2. This CDR3 region has 15 residues. Germline lookup yields CDR1 SGHTA and CDR2 FQGNSA. V trimming: 5 bases; J trimming: 7 bases; junction bases outside the gene matches: 11. The CDR3 sequence: CASSPRLAGDGEQYF. The DNA of the CDR3 is TGTGCCAGCAGCCCGCGACTAGCGGGCGATGGGGAGCAGTACTTC.

The chain carries TRBV7-9 and TRBJ1-2; D may be TRBD1 (6 bases). This CDR3 has 14 amino acids. V lost 4 bases, J lost 4 bases, and 13 bases lay in between. Per the germline V gene, CDR1 is SEHNR and CDR2 is FQNEAQ (reference sequence). The CDR3 here is CASSSTTGTYGYTF. DNA for the CDR3: TGTGCCAGCAGCTCGACGACAGGAACCTATGGCTACACCTTC.

This clone was seen a handful of times. This chain joins TRBV27 and TRBJ2-1; 8 positions agree with TRBD2. This CDR3 region has 17 residues. The V and J ends lost 4 bases and 2 bases, in that order; junction bases with no gene match: 10. Germline CDR1 is MNHEY and CDR2 is SMNVEV (reference sequence). CDR3 nucleotides: TGTGCCAGCAGTTCGGTAGCGGGGTCGGGCGCCTACAATGAGCAGTTCTTC. Translated: CASSSVAGSGAYNEQFF.

The chain recombines TRBV7-8 with TRBJ2-5, with 7 nucleotides matching TRBD1. V dropped 1 base and J dropped 2; count of bases not matched to a gene: 13. The germline V gene encodes CDR1 SGHVS and CDR2 FQNEAQ. The CDR3 has 18 residues. The CDR3 region is CASSLEAAVGQTQETQYF. CDR3 nucleotides: TGTGCCAGCAGCTTAGAGGCAGCGGTGGGACAGACTCAAGAGACCCAGTACTTC.

The CDR3 coding sequence is TGTGCCAGCAGTTACCGGGACACGGGTGATTCACCCCTCCACTTT. Its protein product is CASSYRDTGDSPLHF. The genes are TRBV6-5 and TRBJ1-6, with D perhaps matching TRBD1 (6 bases). Germline CDR1 and CDR2: MNHEY and SVGAGI. Trimming pared 2 bases from V and 8 bases from J, leaving 13 bases between. This CDR3 is built from 15 residues.

A note on this clone: In the same sample, other DNA sequences code for this CDR3. CDR3: CASSLTSGDYGYTF. CDR3 coding DNA: TGTGCCAGCAGTTTGACTTCCGGCGACTATGGCTACACCTTC. The chain recombines TRBV27 with TRBJ1-2; no firm D call. The CDR3 extends over 14 amino acids. CDR1 MNHEY and CDR2 SMNVEV come from the germline V gene (reference sequence). The V end was cut by 3 bases, the J end by 3 bases, with 11 bases between.

The genes are TRBV5-4 and TRBJ1-6; D is possibly TRBD1 (6 bases). Germline loops: CDR1 SGHNT, CDR2 YYREEE (reference sequence). This CDR3 region has 16 residues. V lost 5 bases and J lost 0, with 12 bases in between. The CDR3 sequence is CASRAQGSSYNSPLHF. For the CDR3, the DNA is TGTGCCAGCAGAGCTCAGGGGAGCTCCTATAATTCACCCCTCCACTTT.